Reported below is one T cell receptor (beta chain). This sample was included in a study of CD8 T cells in Susac syndrome. Reverse transcription of about 0.45 to 1 ug RNA was performed with random hexamers. TCRdb passed the immunoSEQ multiplex PCR reads through MiXCR, listing each CDR3 protein once. The sample has 100,000 to 150,000 distinct CDR3 sequences; roughly 80% are singletons. This CDR3 comprises 15 residues. V lost 5 bases and J lost 2, with 14 bases in between. The chain employs TRBV12-3 or TRBV12-4 and TRBJ2-3; D not resolved. Material: CD8+ T cells from PBMCs. The sequence was obtained from a human donor with multiple sclerosis. CDR3 nucleotide sequence: TGTGCCAGCAGTCCCCGACCCCGTTTCACAGATACGCAGTATTTT. Translated: CASSPRPRFTDTQYF.